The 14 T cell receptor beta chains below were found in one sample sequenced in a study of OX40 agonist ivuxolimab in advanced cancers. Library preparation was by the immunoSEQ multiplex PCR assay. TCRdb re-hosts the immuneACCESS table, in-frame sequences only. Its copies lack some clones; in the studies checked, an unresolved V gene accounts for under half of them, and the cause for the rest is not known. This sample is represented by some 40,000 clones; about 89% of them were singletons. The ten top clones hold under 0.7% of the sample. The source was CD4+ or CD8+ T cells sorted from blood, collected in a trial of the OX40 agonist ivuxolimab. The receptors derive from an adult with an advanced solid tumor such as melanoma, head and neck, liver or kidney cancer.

The CDR3 DNA is TGTGCCAGTAGTCACCTACGCGATGGCTACACCTTC. This translates into CASSHLRDGYTF. V usage is TRBV19 and J usage is TRBJ1-2; D unclear. Between the trimmed V and J ends, which lost 5 bases and 6 bases, there was a span of 10 bases. CDR1 and CDR2 from the germline V gene are LNHDA and SQIVND (reference sequence). This CDR3 spans 12 amino acids.

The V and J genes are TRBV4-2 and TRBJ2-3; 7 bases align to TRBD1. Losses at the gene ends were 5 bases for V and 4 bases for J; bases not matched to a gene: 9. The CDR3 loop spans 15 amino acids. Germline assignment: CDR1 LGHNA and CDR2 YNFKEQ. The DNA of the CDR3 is TGTGCCAGCAGCGCCCGACAGGGAAACGCAGATACGCAGTATTTT. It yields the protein CASSARQGNADTQYF.

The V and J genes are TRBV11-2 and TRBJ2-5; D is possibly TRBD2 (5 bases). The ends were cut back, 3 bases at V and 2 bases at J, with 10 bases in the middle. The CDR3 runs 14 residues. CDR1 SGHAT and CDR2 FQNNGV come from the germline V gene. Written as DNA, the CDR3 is TGTGCCAGCAGCTTCCAGGTAGCGCAAGAGACCCAGTACTTC. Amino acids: CASSFQVAQETQYF. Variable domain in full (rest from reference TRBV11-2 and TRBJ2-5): EAGVAQSPRYKIIEKRQSVAFWCNPISGHATLYWYQQILGQGPKLLIQFQNNGVVDDSQLPKDRFSAERLKGVDSTLKIQPAKLEDSAVYLCASSFQVAQETQYFGPGTRLLVL.

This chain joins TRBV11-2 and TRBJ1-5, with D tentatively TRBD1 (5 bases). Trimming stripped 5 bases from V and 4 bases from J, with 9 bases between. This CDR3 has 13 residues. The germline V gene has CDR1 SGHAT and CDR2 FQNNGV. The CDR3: CASSRQLNQPQHF. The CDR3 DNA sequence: TGTGCCAGCAGCAGACAGTTAAATCAGCCCCAGCATTTT.

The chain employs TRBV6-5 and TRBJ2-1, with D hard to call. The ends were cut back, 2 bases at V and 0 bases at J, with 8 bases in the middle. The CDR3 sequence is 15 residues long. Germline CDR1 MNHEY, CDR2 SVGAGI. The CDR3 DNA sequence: TGTGCCAGCAGTTACAAACCCCGCTCCTACAATGAGCAGTTCTTC. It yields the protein CASSYKPRSYNEQFF.

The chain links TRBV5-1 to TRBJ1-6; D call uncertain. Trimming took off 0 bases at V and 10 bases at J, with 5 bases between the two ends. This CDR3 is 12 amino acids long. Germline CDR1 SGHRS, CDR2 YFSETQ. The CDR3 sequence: CASSLEGSPLHF. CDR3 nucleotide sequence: TGCGCCAGCAGCTTGGAAGGGTCACCCCTCCACTTT.

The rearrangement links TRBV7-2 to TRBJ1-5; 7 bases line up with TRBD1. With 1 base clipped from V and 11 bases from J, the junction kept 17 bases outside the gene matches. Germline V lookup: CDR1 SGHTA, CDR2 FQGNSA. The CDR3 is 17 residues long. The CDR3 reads CASSLVLWDSSPRAQHF. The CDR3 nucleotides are TGTGCCAGCAGCTTAGTATTATGGGACAGCTCCCCCAGGGCCCAGCATTTT.

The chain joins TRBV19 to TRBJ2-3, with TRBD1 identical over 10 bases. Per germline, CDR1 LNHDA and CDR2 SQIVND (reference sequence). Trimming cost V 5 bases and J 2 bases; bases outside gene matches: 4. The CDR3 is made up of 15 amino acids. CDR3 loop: CASSRQGAATDTQYF. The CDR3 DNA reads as TGTGCCAGTAGTCGACAGGGGGCGGCCACAGATACGCAGTATTTT.

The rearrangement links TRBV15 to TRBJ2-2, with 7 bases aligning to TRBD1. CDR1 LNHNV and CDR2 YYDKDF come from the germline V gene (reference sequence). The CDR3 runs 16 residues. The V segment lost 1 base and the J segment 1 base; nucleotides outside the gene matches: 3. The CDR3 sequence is CATSRGRQGNTGELFF. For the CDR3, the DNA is TGTGCCACCAGCAGAGGGCGACAGGGGAACACCGGGGAGCTGTTTTTT.

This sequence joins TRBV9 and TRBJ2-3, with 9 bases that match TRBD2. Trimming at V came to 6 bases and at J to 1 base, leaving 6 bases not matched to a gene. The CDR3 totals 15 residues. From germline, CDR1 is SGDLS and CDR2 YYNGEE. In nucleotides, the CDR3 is TGTGCCAGCACCTTGGGACTAGCAGGCACAGATACGCAGTATTTT. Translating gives CASTLGLAGTDTQYF. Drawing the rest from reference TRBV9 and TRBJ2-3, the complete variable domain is DSGVTQTPKHLITATGQRVTLRCSPRSGDLSVYWYQQSLDQGLQFLIQYYNGEERAKGNILERFSAQQFPDLHSELNLSSLELGDSALYFCASTLGLAGTDTQYFGPGTRLTVL.

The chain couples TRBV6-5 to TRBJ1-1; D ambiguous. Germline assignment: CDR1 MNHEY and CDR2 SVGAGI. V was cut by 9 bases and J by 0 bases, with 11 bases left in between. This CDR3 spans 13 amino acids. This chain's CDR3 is CASQAPLNTEAFF. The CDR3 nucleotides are TGTGCCAGTCAGGCTCCACTGAACACTGAAGCTTTCTTT.

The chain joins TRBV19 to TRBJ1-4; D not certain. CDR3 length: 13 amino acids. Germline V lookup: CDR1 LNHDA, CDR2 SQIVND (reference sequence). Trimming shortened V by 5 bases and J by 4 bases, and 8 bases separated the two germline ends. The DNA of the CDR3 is TGTGCCAGTAGTTGGCAGTTTAATGAAAAACTGTTTTTT. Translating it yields CASSWQFNEKLFF.

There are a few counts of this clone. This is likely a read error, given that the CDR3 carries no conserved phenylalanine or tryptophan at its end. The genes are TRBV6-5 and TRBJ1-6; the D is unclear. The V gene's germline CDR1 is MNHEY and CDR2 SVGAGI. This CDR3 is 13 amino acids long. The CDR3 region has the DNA TGTGCCAGAAGTTACTCCGGTGGCTCACCCCTCCACCTT. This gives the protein CARSYSGGSPLHL.

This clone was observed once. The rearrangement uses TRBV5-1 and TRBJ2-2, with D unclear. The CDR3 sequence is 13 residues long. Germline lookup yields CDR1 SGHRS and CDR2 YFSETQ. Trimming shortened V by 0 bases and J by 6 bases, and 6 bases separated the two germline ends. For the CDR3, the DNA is TGCGCCAGCAGCTTGGACAACCCCGGGGAGCTGTTTTTT. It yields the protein CASSLDNPGELFF.